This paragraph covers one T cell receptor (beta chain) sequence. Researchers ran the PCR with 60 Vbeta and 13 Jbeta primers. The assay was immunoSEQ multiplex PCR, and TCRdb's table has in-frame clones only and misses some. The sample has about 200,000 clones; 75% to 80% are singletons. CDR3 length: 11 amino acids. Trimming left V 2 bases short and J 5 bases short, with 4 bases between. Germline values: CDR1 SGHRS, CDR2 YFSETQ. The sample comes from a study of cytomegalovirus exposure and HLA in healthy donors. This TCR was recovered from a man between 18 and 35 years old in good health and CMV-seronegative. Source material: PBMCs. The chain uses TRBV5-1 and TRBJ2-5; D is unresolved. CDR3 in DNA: TGCGCCAGCAGCTTCCGGGAGACCCAGTACTTC. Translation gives CASSFRETQYF.